The 30 T cell receptor beta chains below were found in one sample sequenced in a study of blood T cells in healthy people across ages. The authors ran a second PCR of roughly 6 to 12 cycles using a sample-barcoded 5' primer and a J-beta primer mix. TCRdb reanalysed the 5' RACE reads using MiXCR and keeps one entry per CDR3 protein. The table shows hundreds of thousands of distinct CDR3 sequences, with roughly 60% occurring only once. Sample: blood. The receptor set was obtained from a man aged 25-45 years in good health.

This clonotype was seen more than once but under ten times. This chain links TRBV24-1 with TRBJ2-6; D unresolved. CDR1 is KGHDR, CDR2 SFDVKD, per germline. The V end was cut by 5 bases, the J end by 4 bases, with 14 bases between. CDR3 length: 16 residues. CDR3 coding DNA: TGTGCCACCAGTGGAGCCCGGGCTTCCGGGGCCAACGTCCTGACTTTC. It encodes CATSGARASGANVLTF.

This chain links TRBV20-1 with TRBJ2-5, with a tentative D call TRBD2 (5 bases). Trimming removed 2 bases at V and 1 base at J, with 11 bases between. The CDR3 totals 14 residues. Germline assignment: CDR1 DFQATT and CDR2 SNEGSKA (reference sequence). The CDR3, as DNA: TGCAGTGCTAGATACCCGGAGGTCCAAGAGACCCAGTACTTC. It yields the protein CSARYPEVQETQYF.

The chain employs TRBV29-1 and TRBJ2-7; D call uncertain. The CDR3 has 13 amino acids. Germline V lookup: CDR1 SQVTM, CDR2 ANQGSEA. Between the trimmed V and J ends, which lost 3 bases and 0 bases, there was a span of 9 bases. The CDR3 protein is CSVDVLGSYEQYF. The CDR3 DNA is TGCAGCGTTGATGTCTTAGGCTCCTACGAGCAGTACTTC.

This chain uses TRBV28 with TRBJ2-3; no reliable D call. V lost 9 bases, J lost 2 bases, and 18 bases lay in between. The CDR3 contains 15 residues. Per the germline V gene, CDR1 is MDHEN and CDR2 is SYDVKM. CDR3 DNA: TGTGCCAGTTCTGTCCTACGAAGGGCCACAGATACGCAGTATTTT. Translated: CASSVLRRATDTQYF.

The chain combines TRBV10-3 with TRBJ2-7; either TRBD1 or TRBD2 may fit D (5 bases each). CDR1 ENHRY and CDR2 SYGVKD come from the germline V gene. CDR3 size: 13 residues. V shed 6 bases and J shed 3 bases, with 12 bases lying between them. CDR3 amino acids: CAIRGDGHYEQYF. The CDR3 nucleotides read TGTGCCATCAGGGGGGACGGGCACTACGAGCAGTACTTC.

This clonotype occurred a few times. The chain links TRBV29-1 to TRBJ2-1; 9 bases agree with TRBD2. Germline CDR1 reads SQVTM; CDR2 reads ANQGSEA. V lost 2 bases and J lost 8; bases outside the gene matches: 4. This CDR3 is 13 amino acids long. CDR3 in amino acids: CSVEQTSGHEQFF. CDR3 sequence (DNA): TGCAGCGTTGAACAGACTAGCGGCCATGAGCAGTTCTTC.

The V gene is TRBV4-3, the J gene TRBJ1-5; D is unclear. The germline gives CDR1 LGHNA, CDR2 YSLEER. The CDR3 extends over 13 amino acids. Trimming removed 0 bases from V and 6 bases from J, with 6 bases in between. The CDR3 protein is CASSQDESQPQHF. CDR3 bases: TGCGCCAGCAGCCAAGATGAGAGTCAGCCCCAGCATTTT.

This clonotype was seen a handful of times. This chain links TRBV5-1 with TRBJ2-7, with D maybe TRBD2 (6 bases). The CDR3 spans 14 residues. Germline CDR1 SGHRS, CDR2 YFSETQ. V was shortened by 3 bases and J by 0 bases, with 10 bases between the two germline ends. CDR3 in amino acids: CASSSLTSSYEQYF. In DNA form, the CDR3 reads TGCGCCAGCAGCTCCTTGACTAGCTCCTACGAGCAGTACTTC.

This clonotype was recorded a few times. The junction and the germline gene differ at one end; a read error may be behind it. The J gene is TRBJ2-3, the V gene TRBV10-3; possibly TRBD2 for D (5 bases). Germline V gene lookup returns CDR1 ENHRY and CDR2 SYGVKD. The CDR3 extends over 20 amino acids. DNA for the CDR3: TGTGCCATCAGGAGCTATACGCCGGGCTTAGATCGCTCTAGCACTGATACGCAGTATTTT. This encodes CAIRSYTPGLDRSSTDTQYF.

The chain links TRBV29-1 to TRBJ1-1; D gene ambiguous. In germline, CDR1 is SQVTM, CDR2 ANQGSEA. The V gene lost 7 bases and the J gene lost 3 bases, with 15 bases spanning the gap. The CDR3 is made up of 13 amino acids. CDR3 nucleotide sequence: TGCAGCGCTAGGGCAGGAGAGGACACTGAAGCTTTCTTT. Protein product: CSARAGEDTEAFF. The whole variable domain, remainder taken from reference TRBV29-1 and TRBJ1-1, is SAVISQKPSRDICQRGTSLTIQCQVDSQVTMMFWYRQQPGQSLTLIATANQGSEATYESGFVIDKFPISRPNLTFSTLTVSNMSPEDSSIYLCSARAGEDTEAFFGQGTRLTVV.

This clonotype appeared a few times. The gene calls are TRBV4-3 and TRBJ2-3; D remains ambiguous. Between the trimmed V and J ends, which lost 0 bases and 4 bases, there was a span of 20 bases. CDR1 is LGHNA, CDR2 YSLEER, per germline. The CDR3 consists of 18 residues. The CDR3 DNA is TGCGCCAGCAGCCAAGATAGCCCAATGGGCGGCCTATCAGATACGCAGTATTTT. The encoded protein is CASSQDSPMGGLSDTQYF.

The genes are TRBV7-2 and TRBJ2-4; TRBD1 agrees at 10 bases. The last part of the DNA fits TRBJ2-7 better; the J call may be wrong. This CDR3 contains 15 residues. CDR1 is SGHTA and CDR2 is FQGNSA in the germline V gene. CDR3 region: CASSSRDRGVYEQYF. In DNA, the CDR3 is TGTGCCAGCAGCTCCAGGGACAGGGGTGTCTACGAGCAGTACTTC.

The genes are TRBV7-2 and TRBJ2-7; 14 nucleotides agree with TRBD2. The germline gives CDR1 SGHTA, CDR2 FQGNSA. The CDR3 covers 16 residues. V gave up 4 bases and J gave up 7 bases; unmatched junction bases: 9. CDR3 protein: CASSSRGLAGVGEQYF. DNA of the CDR3: TGTGCCAGCAGCTCCCGGGGACTAGCGGGAGTCGGGGAGCAGTACTTC.

The chain combines TRBV7-8 with TRBJ2-3; 11 bases are a match to TRBD2. Trimming at V came to 5 bases and at J to 0 bases, leaving 10 bases not matched to a gene. Germline values: CDR1 SGHVS, CDR2 FQNEAQ. This CDR3 has 18 residues. The CDR3 sequence: CASSRRASGGLSTDTQYF. CDR3 nucleotides: TGTGCCAGCAGCCGTAGGGCTAGCGGGGGGCTGAGCACAGATACGCAGTATTTT.

The table lists this clonotype with many counts. The chain has TRBV3-1 and TRBJ2-1; possibly TRBD1 or TRBD2 for D (5 bases each). The V end lost 10 bases, the J end lost 3 bases, and 16 bases lay between the germline ends. CDR3 length: 14 residues. Germline CDR1 reads LGHDT; CDR2 reads YNNKEL (reference sequence). This CDR3 reads CATARDPLYNEQFF. The CDR3 DNA is TGTGCCACCGCCCGGGACCCACTCTACAATGAGCAGTTCTTC.

This clonotype was seen only a few times. CDR3 amino acids: CSATRSYNEQFF. The CDR3 nucleotides are TGCAGTGCGACCCGCTCCTACAATGAGCAGTTCTTC. J is TRBJ2-1 and V is TRBV20-1; D gene ambiguous. CDR1 and CDR2 from the germline V gene are DFQATT and SNEGSKA (reference sequence). V dropped 6 bases and J dropped 0 bases, with 6 bases sitting between them. This CDR3 contains 12 residues.

The chain joins TRBV5-1 to TRBJ1-6; 9 nucleotides match TRBD1. The CDR3 contains 15 residues. Trimming at V came to 4 bases and at J to 7 bases, leaving 6 bases not matched to a gene. The V gene's germline CDR1 is SGHRS and CDR2 YFSETQ. The CDR3 spells CASSLGTGRNSPLHF. CDR3 in DNA: TGCGCCAGCAGCCTTGGGACAGGGAGAAATTCACCCCTCCACTTT.

V usage is TRBV7-2 and J usage is TRBJ2-3; perhaps D is TRBD1 or TRBD2 (5 bases each). Looked up from germline, CDR1 is SGHTA and CDR2 is FQGNSA. V lost 2 bases and J 14 bases, leaving 14 bases between the germline ends. This CDR3 contains 12 residues. CDR3 in DNA: TGTGCCAGCAGCTTAATTCCGGCGAGGGGGTATTTT. Encoded protein: CASSLIPARGYF.

CDR3: CASSWGPPGGYTF. CDR3 bases: TGTGCCAGCAGTTGGGGTCCGCCGGGTGGCTACACCTTC. V usage is TRBV6-5 and J usage is TRBJ1-2; unclear D gene. Trimming stripped 4 bases from V and 7 bases from J, with 13 bases between. Germline CDR1 and CDR2: MNHEY and SVGAGI. This CDR3 comprises 13 residues.

The genes are TRBV2 and TRBJ2-6, with D perhaps matching TRBD2 (5 bases). Germline V gene lookup returns CDR1 SNHLY and CDR2 FYNNEI. V lost 10 bases to trimming and J lost 1 base, with 14 bases between them. The CDR3 sequence is 15 residues long. CDR3 residues: CAIREVLSGANVLTF. For the CDR3, the DNA is TGTGCCATCCGGGAAGTTCTGTCTGGGGCCAACGTCCTGACTTTC.

The chain couples TRBV7-2 to TRBJ1-5; perhaps TRBD1 as D (5 bases). This CDR3 spans 13 amino acids. Trimming shortened V by 7 bases and J by 8 bases, and 15 bases separated the two germline ends. Germline lookup yields CDR1 SGHTA and CDR2 FQGNSA. Here the CDR3 reads CASNTGPQKPQHF. CDR3 in DNA: TGTGCCAGCAACACAGGTCCGCAAAAGCCCCAGCATTTT.

This chain connects TRBV20-1 to TRBJ1-2, with D tentatively TRBD1 (5 bases). The ends were cut back, 5 bases at V and 2 bases at J, with 18 bases in the middle. Per germline, CDR1 DFQATT and CDR2 SNEGSKA (reference sequence). The length of the CDR3 is 15 residues. The CDR3 DNA reads TGCAGTGCTCCCACCCCGGGGGAGGGAAACTATGGCTACACCTTC. This gives the protein CSAPTPGEGNYGYTF.

The rearrangement links TRBV3-1 to TRBJ2-3, with TRBD2 identical over 7 bases. This CDR3 comprises 15 residues. With V trimmed by 3 bases and J by 2 bases, 5 bases remained unmatched. The germline V gene encodes CDR1 LGHDT and CDR2 YNNKEL (reference sequence). The CDR3 is CASSHTAGITDTQYF. The DNA for the CDR3 is TGTGCCAGCAGCCACACAGCGGGAATCACAGATACGCAGTATTTT.

V usage is TRBV2 and J usage is TRBJ2-1, with D unclear. Germline V gives CDR1 SNHLY, CDR2 FYNNEI. The CDR3 has 13 amino acids. Between the trimmed V and J ends, which lost 7 bases and 7 bases, there was a span of 14 bases. The CDR3 DNA sequence: TGTGCCAGCACCGTTGAGTGGTTTAATGAGCAGTTCTTC. It yields the protein CASTVEWFNEQFF.

The CDR3 sequence is CASSVRAGVETQYF. The CDR3 nucleotides read TGTGCCAGCAGTGTAAGGGCAGGGGTGGAGACCCAGTACTTC. The chain employs TRBV2 and TRBJ2-5; D possibly corresponds to TRBD1 (6 bases). Trimming took 4 bases from V and 5 from J, leaving 14 bases between them. Germline V CDR1 and CDR2: SNHLY, FYNNEI. This CDR3 spans 14 amino acids.

V usage is TRBV12-3 or TRBV12-4 and J usage is TRBJ2-5, with 7 bases that match TRBD2. There are 13 residues in the CDR3. With V trimmed by 7 bases and J by 4 bases, 6 bases remained unmatched. The CDR3 DNA is TGTGCCAGCACCGAGGGGAGGGGAGAGACCCAGTACTTC. Its translation is CASTEGRGETQYF.

This clonotype appeared a few times. This sequence joins TRBV20-1 and TRBJ1-2, with D perhaps matching TRBD1 (6 bases). The V gene lost 4 bases and the J gene lost 5 bases, with 14 bases spanning the gap. The CDR3 spans 13 residues. CDR1 is DFQATT, CDR2 SNEGSKA, per germline (reference sequence). The CDR3 reads CSATNGGAYGYTF. DNA for the CDR3: TGCAGTGCTACAAACGGGGGCGCGTATGGCTACACCTTC.

This chain joins TRBV20-1 and TRBJ2-5; unclear D gene. The CDR3 spans 11 residues. V was trimmed by 0 bases and J by 11 bases, leaving 10 bases between them. Germline V gives CDR1 DFQATT, CDR2 SNEGSKA (reference sequence). CDR3 bases: TGCAGTGCTAGAGATTCGAAGGAGCAGTACTTC. Its protein is CSARDSKEQYF.

This sequence joins TRBV19 and TRBJ2-7; weak D call: TRBD1 (6 bases). From germline, CDR1 is LNHDA and CDR2 SQIVND (reference sequence). The V end was cut by 1 base, the J end by 4 bases, with 11 bases between. This CDR3 has 14 amino acids. The CDR3, as DNA: TGTGCCAGTAGTATAGCCGGCAGGGGATACGAGCAGTACTTC. Translation gives CASSIAGRGYEQYF.

Only a few counts were recorded for this clonotype. The chain employs TRBV20-1 and TRBJ2-1; no definite D call. CDR3 length: 11 amino acids. CDR1 is DFQATT and CDR2 is SNEGSKA in the germline V gene (reference sequence). The CDR3 DNA reads TGCAGCGCAGGTGGTGTTCCTGAGCAGTTCTTC. Its protein is CSAGGVPEQFF.